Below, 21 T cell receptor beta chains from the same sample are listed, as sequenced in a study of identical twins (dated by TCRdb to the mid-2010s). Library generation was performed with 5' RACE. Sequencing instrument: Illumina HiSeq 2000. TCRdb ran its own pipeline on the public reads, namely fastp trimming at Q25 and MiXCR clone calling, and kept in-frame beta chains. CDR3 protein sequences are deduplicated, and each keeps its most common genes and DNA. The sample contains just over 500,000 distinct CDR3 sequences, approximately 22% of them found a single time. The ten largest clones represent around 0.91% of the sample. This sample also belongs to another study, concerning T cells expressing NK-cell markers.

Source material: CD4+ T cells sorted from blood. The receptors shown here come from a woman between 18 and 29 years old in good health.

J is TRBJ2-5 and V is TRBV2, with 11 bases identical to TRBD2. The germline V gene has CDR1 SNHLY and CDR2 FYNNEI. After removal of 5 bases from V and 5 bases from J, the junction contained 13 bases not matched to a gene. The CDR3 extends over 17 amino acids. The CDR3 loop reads CASSRTSGWSMGETQYF. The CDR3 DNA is TGTGCCAGCAGTAGGACTAGCGGGTGGAGCATGGGGGAGACCCAGTACTTC.

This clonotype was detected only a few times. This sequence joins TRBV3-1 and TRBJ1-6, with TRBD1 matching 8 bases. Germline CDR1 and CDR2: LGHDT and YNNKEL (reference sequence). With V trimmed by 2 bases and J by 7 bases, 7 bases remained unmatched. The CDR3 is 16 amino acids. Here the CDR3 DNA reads TGTGCCAGCAGCCAAACGACAGGGGTGTCGAATTCACCCCTCCACTTT. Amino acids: CASSQTTGVSNSPLHF.

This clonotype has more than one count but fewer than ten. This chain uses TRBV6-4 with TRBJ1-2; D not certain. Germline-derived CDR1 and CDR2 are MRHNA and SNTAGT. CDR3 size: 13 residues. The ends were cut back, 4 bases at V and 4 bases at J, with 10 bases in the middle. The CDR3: CASSGGFGYGYTF. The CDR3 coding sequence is TGTGCCAGCAGTGGAGGGTTCGGCTATGGCTACACCTTC.

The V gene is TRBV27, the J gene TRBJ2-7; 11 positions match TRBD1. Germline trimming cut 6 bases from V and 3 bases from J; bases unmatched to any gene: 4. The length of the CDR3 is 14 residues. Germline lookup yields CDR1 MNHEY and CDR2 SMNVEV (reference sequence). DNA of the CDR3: TGTGCCAGCAGAGGGACAGGGGGAGGCTACGAGCAGTACTTC. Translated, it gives CASRGTGGGYEQYF.

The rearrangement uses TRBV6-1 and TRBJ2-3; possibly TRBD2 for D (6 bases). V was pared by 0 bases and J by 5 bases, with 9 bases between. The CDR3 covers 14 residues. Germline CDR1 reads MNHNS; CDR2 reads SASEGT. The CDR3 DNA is TGTGCCAGCAGTGAAGCGGGGGGAAAAGATACGCAGTATTTT. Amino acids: CASSEAGGKDTQYF.

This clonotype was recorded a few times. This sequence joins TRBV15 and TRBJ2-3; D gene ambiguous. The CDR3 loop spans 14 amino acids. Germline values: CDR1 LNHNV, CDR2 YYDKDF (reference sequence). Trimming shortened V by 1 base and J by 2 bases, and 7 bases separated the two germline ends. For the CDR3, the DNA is TGTGCCACCAGCAGAGCTCCCGACACAGATACGCAGTATTTT. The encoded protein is CATSRAPDTDTQYF.

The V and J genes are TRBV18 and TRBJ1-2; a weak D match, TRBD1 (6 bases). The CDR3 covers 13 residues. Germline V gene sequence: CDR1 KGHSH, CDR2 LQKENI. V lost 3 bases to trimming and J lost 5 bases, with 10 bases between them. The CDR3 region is CASSPRGQYGYTF. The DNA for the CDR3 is TGTGCCAGCTCACCCAGGGGCCAATATGGCTACACCTTC.

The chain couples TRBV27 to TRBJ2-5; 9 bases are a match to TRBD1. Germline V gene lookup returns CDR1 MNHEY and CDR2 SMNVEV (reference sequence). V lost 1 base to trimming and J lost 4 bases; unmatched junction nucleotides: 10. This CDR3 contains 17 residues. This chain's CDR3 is CASSLFGLGTGLETQYF. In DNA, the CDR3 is TGTGCCAGCAGTTTATTTGGGTTAGGGACAGGGTTAGAGACCCAGTACTTC.

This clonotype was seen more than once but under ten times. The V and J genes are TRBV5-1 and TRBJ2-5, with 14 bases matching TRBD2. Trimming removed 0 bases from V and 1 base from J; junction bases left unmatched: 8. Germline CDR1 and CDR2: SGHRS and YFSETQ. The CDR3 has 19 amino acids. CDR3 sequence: CASSLGTSGGPFRQETQYF. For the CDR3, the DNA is TGCGCCAGCAGCTTGGGGACTAGCGGGGGGCCGTTCCGCCAAGAGACCCAGTACTTC.

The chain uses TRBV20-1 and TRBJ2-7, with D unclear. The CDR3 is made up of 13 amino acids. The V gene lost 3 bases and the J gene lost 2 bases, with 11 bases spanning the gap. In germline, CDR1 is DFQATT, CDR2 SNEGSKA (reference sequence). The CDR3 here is CSASLPVTYEQYF. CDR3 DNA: TGCAGTGCTAGCCTACCGGTAACCTACGAGCAGTACTTC.

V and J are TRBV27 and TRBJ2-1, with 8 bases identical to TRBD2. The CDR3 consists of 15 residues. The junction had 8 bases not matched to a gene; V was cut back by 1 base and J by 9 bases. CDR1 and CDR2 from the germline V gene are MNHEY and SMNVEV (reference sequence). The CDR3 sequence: CASSLFGGGRGEQFF. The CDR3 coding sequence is TGTGCCAGCAGTTTATTCGGGGGGGGCAGGGGTGAGCAGTTCTTC.

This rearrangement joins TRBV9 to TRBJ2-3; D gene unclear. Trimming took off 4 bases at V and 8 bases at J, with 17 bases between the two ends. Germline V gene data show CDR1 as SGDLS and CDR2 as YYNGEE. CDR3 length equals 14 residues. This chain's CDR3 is CASSSPRLSGTQYF. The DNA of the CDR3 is TGTGCCAGCAGCTCCCCCCGACTCTCCGGTACGCAGTATTTT.

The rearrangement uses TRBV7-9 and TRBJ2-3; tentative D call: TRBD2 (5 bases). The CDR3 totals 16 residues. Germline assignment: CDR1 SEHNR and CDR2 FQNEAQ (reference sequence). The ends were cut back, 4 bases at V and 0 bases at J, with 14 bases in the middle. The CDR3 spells CASSSLDFSSTDTQYF. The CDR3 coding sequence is TGTGCCAGCAGCTCTCTGGACTTTTCTAGCACAGATACGCAGTATTTT.

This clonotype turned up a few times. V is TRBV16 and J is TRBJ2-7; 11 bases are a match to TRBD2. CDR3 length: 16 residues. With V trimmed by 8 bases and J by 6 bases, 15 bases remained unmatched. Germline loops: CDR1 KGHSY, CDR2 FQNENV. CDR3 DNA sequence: TGTGCCAGCGCCGAGATTCGCGGACTAGCGGGCTCCGAGCAGTACTTC. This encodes CASAEIRGLAGSEQYF.

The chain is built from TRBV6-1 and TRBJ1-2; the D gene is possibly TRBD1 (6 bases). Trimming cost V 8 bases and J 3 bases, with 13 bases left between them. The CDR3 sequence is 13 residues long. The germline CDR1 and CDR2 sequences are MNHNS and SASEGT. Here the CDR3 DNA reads TGTGCCAGCCGTCGGGGGGCCGACTATGGCTACACCTTC. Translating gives CASRRGADYGYTF.

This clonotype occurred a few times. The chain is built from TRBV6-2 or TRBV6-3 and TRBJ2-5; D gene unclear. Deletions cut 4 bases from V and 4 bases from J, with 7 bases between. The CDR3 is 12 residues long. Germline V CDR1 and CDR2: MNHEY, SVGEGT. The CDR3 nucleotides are TGTGCCAGCAGTTTTTACCGAGAGACCCAGTACTTC. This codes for CASSFYRETQYF.

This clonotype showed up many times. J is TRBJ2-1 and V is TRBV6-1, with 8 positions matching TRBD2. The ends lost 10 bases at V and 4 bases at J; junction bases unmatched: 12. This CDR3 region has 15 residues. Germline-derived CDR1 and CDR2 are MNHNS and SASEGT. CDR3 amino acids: CATQGRLASYNEQFF. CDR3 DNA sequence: TGTGCCACCCAGGGGCGACTAGCGAGTTACAATGAGCAGTTCTTC.

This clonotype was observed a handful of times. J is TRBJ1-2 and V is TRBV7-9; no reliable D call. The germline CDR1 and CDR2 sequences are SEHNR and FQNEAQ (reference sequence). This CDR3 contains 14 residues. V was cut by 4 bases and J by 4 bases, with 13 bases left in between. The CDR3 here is CASSSATRGYGYTF. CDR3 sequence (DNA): TGTGCCAGCAGCTCCGCGACCCGGGGCTATGGCTACACCTTC. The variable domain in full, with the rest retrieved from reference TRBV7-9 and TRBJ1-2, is DTGVSQNPRHKITKRGQNVTFRCDPISEHNRLYWYRQTLGQGPEFLTYFQNEAQLEKSRLLSDRFSAERPKGSFSTLEIQRTEQGDSAMYLCASSSATRGYGYTFGSGTRLTVV.

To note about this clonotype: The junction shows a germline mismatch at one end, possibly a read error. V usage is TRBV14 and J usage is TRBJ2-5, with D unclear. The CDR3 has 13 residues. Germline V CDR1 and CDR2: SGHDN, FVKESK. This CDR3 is CASSQRGKETQDF. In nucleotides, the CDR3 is TGTGCCAGCAGCCAACGCGGCAAAGAGACCCAGGACTTC.

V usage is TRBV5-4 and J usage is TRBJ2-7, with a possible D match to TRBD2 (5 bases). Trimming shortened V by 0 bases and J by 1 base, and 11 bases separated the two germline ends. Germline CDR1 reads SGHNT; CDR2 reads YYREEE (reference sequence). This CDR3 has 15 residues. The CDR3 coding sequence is TGTGCCAGCAGCTTGGATCTAGCATATTCCTACGAGCAGTACTTC. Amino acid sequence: CASSLDLAYSYEQYF.

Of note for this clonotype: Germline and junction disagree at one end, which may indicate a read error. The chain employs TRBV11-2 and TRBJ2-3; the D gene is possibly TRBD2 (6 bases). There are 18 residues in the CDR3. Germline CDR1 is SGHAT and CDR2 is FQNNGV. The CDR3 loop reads CGSSLERRASAQTDTQYF. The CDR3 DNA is TGTGGCAGCAGCTTAGAACGTAGGGCTAGCGCTCAGACAGATACGCAGTATTTT.